Listed below are T cell receptor beta chains from one sample, sequenced in a study of OX40 agonist ivuxolimab in advanced cancers. Produced via immunoSEQ multiplex PCR; TCRdb's table is partial and in-frame only. The sample includes approximately 100,000 clones, roughly nine tenths of them seen just once. This sample comprised CD4+ or CD8+ T cells sorted from blood, obtained in a trial of the OX40 agonist ivuxolimab. These TCRs come from an adult with an advanced solid tumor such as melanoma, head and neck, liver or kidney cancer. Both conserved end residues are part of each CDR3. Each record gives: D gene, V gene, J gene, clone size, CDR3 DNA, CDR3 protein. A D gene is named only where the DNA matches it firmly. Only part of the rows carry a size: once, few, many, or a class if the clone is expanded.

>TRBD2|TRBV28|TRBJ2-7|NA
TGTGCCAGCAGCCGCCCCTGGGCGGGGGGCGAAGAGCAGTACTTC
CASSRPWAGGEEQYF
>NA|TRBV7-9|TRBJ2-6|NA
TGTGCCAGCAGCTTTAAGGAGGAAGGTGGGGCCAACGTCCTGACTTTC
CASSFKEEGGANVLTF
>NA|TRBV30|TRBJ1-3|NA
TGTGCCTGGAGTATGCACTCTGGAAACACCATATATTTT
CAWSMHSGNTIYF
>TRBD1|TRBV18|TRBJ2-6|NA
TGTGCCAGCTCACCGCCAGGGGGCGCTGGGGCCAACGTCCTGACTTTC
CASSPPGGAGANVLTF
>TRBD2|TRBV7-9|TRBJ2-7|few
TGTGCCAGCAGCTTAGGCCTAGCGGGGGGTACCTACGAGCAGTACTTC
CASSLGLAGGTYEQYF
>TRBD1|TRBV19|TRBJ2-1|NA
TGTGCCAGTAGTGTGGACAGGGGCAATGAGCAGTTCTTC
CASSVDRGNEQFF
>NA|TRBV5-6|TRBJ2-7|few
TGTGCCAGCAGCCTACAGAGCTCCTACGAGCAGTACTTC
CASSLQSSYEQYF
>NA|TRBV27|TRBJ1-2|NA
TGTGCCAGCAGTTTATGGGTCCAGAAACGGGATGGCTACACCTTC
CASSLWVQKRDGYTF
>NA|TRBV27|TRBJ1-2|NA
TGTGCCAGCAAGCCGGGACGGGTCGGTTATGGCTACACCTTC
CASKPGRVGYGYTF
>NA|TRBV19|TRBJ2-6|NA
TGTGCCAGTAGTGACCGGAGATCTGGGGCCAACGTCCTGACTTTC
CASSDRRSGANVLTF
>TRBD1|TRBV28|TRBJ1-5|NA
TGTGCCAGCAGTGCCCCCGACAGGGCTACTCAGCCCCAGCATTTT
CASSAPDRATQPQHF
>TRBD2|TRBV7-2|TRBJ2-3|NA
TGTGCCAGCAGCTTGACTAGCGGGGGGGCAAATACGCAGTATTTT
CASSLTSGGANTQYF
>NA|TRBV7-2|TRBJ2-1|NA
TGTGCCAGCAGCTCAGCAGGGAATTCCTACAATGAGCAGTTCTTC
CASSSAGNSYNEQFF
>TRBD2|TRBV7-2|TRBJ2-7|NA
TGTGCCAGCAGCCCCCAAGTTAGCGGGGGGTCTTTTAACTACGAGCAGTACTTC
CASSPQVSGGSFNYEQYF
>TRBD1|TRBV10-3|TRBJ2-5|NA
TGTGCCATCAGGGGGACAGATCAAGAGACCCAGTACTTC
CAIRGTDQETQYF
>NA|TRBV6-5|TRBJ2-5|NA
TGTGCCAGCAGTTACCCTAGGGGGGGAGTCCAAGAGACCCAGTACTTC
CASSYPRGGVQETQYF